The clone carrying this T cell receptor (beta chain) was seen once. The source of the sample is a study of blood T cell repertoires in COVID-19. About the research overall: Sample material is recorded as cDNA or gDNA derived from T cells, B-cell-depleted T cells, or PBMCs.

Two consecutive negative NP/OP PCR tests, clearance, or resolved symptoms defined Cohort 3 recovery. As handled by the study authors: Reference gene primer amplification in the assay estimated nucleated cell counts. Assay used: immunoSEQ multiplex PCR; TCRdb lists only in-frame clones, some missing. V, J and clone size are those of that table, while D and trimming were read from the DNA. The data show around 500,000 clones, more than 75% seen once. CDR1 SNHLY and CDR2 FYNNEI come from the germline V gene. This CDR3 is built from 14 residues. Deletions cut 3 bases from V and 0 bases from J, with 5 bases between.

The sample comprised PBMCs or T cells enriched from blood (not recorded which). This clonotype originated in a woman between 40 and 50 years old who had recovered from COVID-19. The gene calls are TRBV2 and TRBJ1-4; D gene ambiguous. The CDR3 spells CASSDGATNEKLFF. The CDR3 bases are TGTGCCAGCAGTGACGGAGCAACTAATGAAAAACTGTTTTTT.